This T cell receptor beta chain stems from a study of blood T cells in healthy people across ages. A second PCR of about 6 to 11 cycles used a sample-barcoded 5' primer and a J-beta primer mix. TCRdb used MiXCR to reprocess the 5' RACE reads, holding one entry per CDR3 protein. The table records some 760,000 distinct CDR3 sequences, roughly 25% of them present only once. The CDR3 contains 13 residues. With V trimmed by 9 bases and J by 3 bases, 5 bases remained unmatched. Germline V gene sequence: CDR1 KGHDR, CDR2 SFDVKD. This clonotype was detected a few times. These same data were also listed under a study on T cells of mothers and their children.

The V and J genes are TRBV24-1 and TRBJ2-5; the match to TRBD2 covers 8 bases. The sample taken for sequencing was blood. This TCR was sampled from a boy younger than 18 in good health. CDR3 amino acids: CATRGAGEETQYF. In DNA, the CDR3 is TGTGCCACCCGGGGAGCGGGGGAAGAGACCCAGTACTTC.